Listed below are T cell receptor beta chains from one sample, sequenced in a study of PD-1 blockade in classical Hodgkin lymphoma. Data came from immunoSEQ multiplex PCR; TCRdb stores just in-frame clones and leaves some out. In the table there are under 40,000 clones, 88% of which are singletons. The sequencing sample was made of CD4+ T cells from blood. The receptor source for this set is a human donor with classical Hodgkin lymphoma. Each CDR3 is given with its conserved first and last residue. The D gene is left open where the match is weak.

j_gene	v_gene	d_gene	CDR3aa	CDR3nt
TRBJ1-4	TRBV27	TRBD1	CASSLRYTGQEREKLFF	TGTGCCAGCAGTCTAAGATATACGGGACAGGAAAGGGAAAAACTGTTTTTT
TRBJ1-2	TRBV6-5	TRBD1	CASRRGLDYGYTF	TGTGCCAGCAGGAGGGGGCTCGACTATGGCTACACCTTC
TRBJ2-1	TRBV4-1	TRBD2	CASSQLGLTPYNEQFF	TGCGCCAGCAGCCAATTGGGACTAACCCCCTACAATGAGCAGTTCTTC
TRBJ1-3	TRBV4-2	.	CASSPASPGNTIYF	TGTGCCAGCAGCCCAGCTAGCCCCGGAAACACCATATATTTT
TRBJ1-2	TRBV4-2	.	CASSQDPDQYYGYTF	TGTGCCAGCAGCCAAGACCCGGACCAATACTATGGCTACACCTTC
TRBJ2-5	TRBV7-8	.	CASSYLYQETQYF	TGTGCCAGCAGTTATCTGTACCAAGAGACCCAGTACTTC
TRBJ1-1	TRBV2	.	CASSEQLLNTEAFF	TGTGCCAGCAGTGAACAGCTACTGAACACTGAAGCTTTCTTT
TRBJ1-2	TRBV28	TRBD1	CASSSATGIVAYGYTF	TGTGCCAGCAGCTCCGCGACAGGGATTGTGGCCTATGGCTACACCTTC
TRBJ2-5	TRBV19	.	CASSIAGMAVGETQYF	TGTGCCAGTAGTATAGCTGGGATGGCAGTGGGAGAGACCCAGTACTTC
TRBJ2-1	TRBV28	TRBD2	CASPPSGSPPSSYNEQFF	TGTGCCAGCCCCCCTAGCGGGAGCCCGCCGAGCTCCTACAATGAGCAGTTCTTC
TRBJ2-3	TRBV11-2	TRBD2	CASSLGGLVSDTQYF	TGTGCCAGCAGCTTAGGGGGACTAGTTTCAGATACGCAGTATTTT
TRBJ2-1	TRBV2	TRBD2	CASTKGTSGMNEQFF	TGTGCCAGCACCAAAGGTACTAGCGGGATGAATGAGCAGTTCTTC
TRBJ2-4	TRBV5-6	TRBD2	CASSLGMTSGLKNIQYF	TGTGCCAGCAGCTTGGGGATGACTAGCGGGCTTAAAAACATTCAGTACTTC
TRBJ1-2	TRBV27	.	CASSPFRDYGYTF	TGTGCCAGCAGCCCCTTTAGGGACTATGGCTACACCTTC
TRBJ2-2	TRBV7-3	.	CASSLDGERTGELFF	TGTGCCAGCAGCTTGGACGGGGAGAGGACCGGGGAGCTGTTTTTT
TRBJ1-2	TRBV28	.	CASRSGANYGYTF	TGTGCCAGCAGATCGGGGGCTAACTATGGCTACACCTTC
TRBJ2-5	TRBV29-1	TRBD2	CSVEDKSLAGEDTQYF	TGCAGCGTTGAAGATAAGTCGCTAGCGGGAGAAGATACCCAGTACTTC
TRBJ2-2	TRBV5-1	.	CASSLEGVWSTGELFF	TGCGCCAGCAGCTTGGAGGGGGTGTGGAGCACCGGGGAGCTGTTTTTT
TRBJ1-2	TRBV7-3	TRBD1	CASSSDRGLLGYTF	TGTGCCAGCAGCTCAGACAGGGGGCTTTTGGGCTACACCTTC
TRBJ2-7	TRBV20-1	.	CSANYGEQYF	TGCAGTGCTAACTATGGCGAGCAGTACTTC